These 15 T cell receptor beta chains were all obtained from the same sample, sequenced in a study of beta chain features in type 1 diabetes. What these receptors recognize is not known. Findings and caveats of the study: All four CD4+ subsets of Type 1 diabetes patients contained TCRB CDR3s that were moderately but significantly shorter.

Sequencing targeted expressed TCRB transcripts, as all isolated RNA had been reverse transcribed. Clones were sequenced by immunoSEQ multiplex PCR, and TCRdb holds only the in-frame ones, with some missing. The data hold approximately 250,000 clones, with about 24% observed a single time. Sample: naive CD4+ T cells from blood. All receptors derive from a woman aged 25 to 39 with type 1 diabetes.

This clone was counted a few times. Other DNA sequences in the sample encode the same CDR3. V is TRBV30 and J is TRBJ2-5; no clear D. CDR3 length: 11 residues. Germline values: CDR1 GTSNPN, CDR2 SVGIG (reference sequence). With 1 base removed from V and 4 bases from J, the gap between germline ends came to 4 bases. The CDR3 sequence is CAWSGGETQYF. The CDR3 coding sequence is TGTGCCTGGAGTGGCGGAGAGACCCAGTACTTC. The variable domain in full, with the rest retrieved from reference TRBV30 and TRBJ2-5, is SQTIHQWPATLVQPVGSPLSLECTVEGTSNPNLYWYRQAAGRGLQLLFYSVGIGQISSEVPQNLSASRPQDRQFILSSKKLLLSDSGFYLCAWSGGETQYFGPGTRLLVL.

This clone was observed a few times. DNA of the CDR3: TGTGCCAGCAGCGTAGATCCCCTCGGGAGAGAGACCCAGTACTTC. This codes for CASSVDPLGRETQYF. V gene TRBV9 combines with J gene TRBJ2-5; perhaps TRBD2 as D (6 bases). Germline CDR1 reads SGDLS; CDR2 reads YYNGEE. The germline V and J ends were trimmed by 0 bases and 4 bases, with 13 bases remaining between them. The CDR3 is made up of 15 amino acids.

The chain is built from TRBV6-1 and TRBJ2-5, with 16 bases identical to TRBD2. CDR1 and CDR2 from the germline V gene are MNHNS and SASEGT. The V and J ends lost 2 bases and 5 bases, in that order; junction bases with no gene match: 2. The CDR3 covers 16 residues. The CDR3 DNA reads TGTGCCAGCAGTGAATCGGGACTAGCGGGAGGGGAGACCCAGTACTTC. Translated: CASSESGLAGGETQYF.

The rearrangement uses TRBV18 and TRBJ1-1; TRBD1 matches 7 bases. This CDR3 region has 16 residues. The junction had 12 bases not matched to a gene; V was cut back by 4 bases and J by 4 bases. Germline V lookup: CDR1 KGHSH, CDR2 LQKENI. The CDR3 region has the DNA TGTGCCAGCTCACTTTACTTTACAGGGGTCGGCACTGAAGCTTTCTTT. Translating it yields CASSLYFTGVGTEAFF.

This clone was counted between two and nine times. The CDR3 region is CASATGLAQETQYF. DNA of the CDR3: TGTGCCAGCGCAACGGGACTAGCGCAAGAGACCCAGTACTTC. This chain links TRBV9 with TRBJ2-5; 10 bases align to TRBD2. This CDR3 has 14 residues. With 7 bases clipped from V and 2 bases from J, the junction kept 5 bases outside the gene matches. In germline, CDR1 is SGDLS, CDR2 YYNGEE.

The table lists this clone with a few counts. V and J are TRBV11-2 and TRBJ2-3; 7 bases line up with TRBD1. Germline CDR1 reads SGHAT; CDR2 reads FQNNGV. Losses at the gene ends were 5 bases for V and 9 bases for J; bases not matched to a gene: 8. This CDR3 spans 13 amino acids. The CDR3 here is CASSQTGIGTQYF. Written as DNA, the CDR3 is TGTGCCAGCAGCCAGACAGGGATCGGGACGCAGTATTTT.

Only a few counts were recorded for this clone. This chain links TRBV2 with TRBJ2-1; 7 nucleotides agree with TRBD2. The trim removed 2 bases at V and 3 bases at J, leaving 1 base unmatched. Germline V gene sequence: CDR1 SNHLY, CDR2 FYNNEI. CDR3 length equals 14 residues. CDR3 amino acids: CASSEQRDYNEQFF. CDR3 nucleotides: TGTGCCAGCAGTGAACAGCGGGACTACAATGAGCAGTTCTTC.

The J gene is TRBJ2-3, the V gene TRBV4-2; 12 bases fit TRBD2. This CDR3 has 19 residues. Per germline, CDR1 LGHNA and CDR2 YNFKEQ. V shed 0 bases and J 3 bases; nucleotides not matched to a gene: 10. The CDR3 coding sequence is TGTGCCAGCAGCCAAGATCCTAGCGGGAGGGCCGTATCAACAGATACGCAGTATTTT. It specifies CASSQDPSGRAVSTDTQYF.

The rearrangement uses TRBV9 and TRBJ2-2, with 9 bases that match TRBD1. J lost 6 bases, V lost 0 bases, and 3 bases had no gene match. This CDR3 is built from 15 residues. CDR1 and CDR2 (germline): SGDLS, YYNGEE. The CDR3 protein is CASSVGRQGAGELFF. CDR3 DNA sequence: TGTGCCAGCAGCGTAGGACGACAGGGGGCCGGGGAGCTGTTTTTT. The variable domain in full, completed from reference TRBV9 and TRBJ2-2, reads DSGVTQTPKHLITATGQRVTLRCSPRSGDLSVYWYQQSLDQGLQFLIQYYNGEERAKGNILERFSAQQFPDLHSELNLSSLELGDSALYFCASSVGRQGAGELFFGEGSRLTVL.

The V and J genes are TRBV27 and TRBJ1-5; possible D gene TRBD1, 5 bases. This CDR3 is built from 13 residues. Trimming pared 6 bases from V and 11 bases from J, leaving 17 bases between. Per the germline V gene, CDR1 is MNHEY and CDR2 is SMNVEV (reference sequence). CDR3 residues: CASSPGRDAAQHF. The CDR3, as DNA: TGTGCCAGCAGCCCGGGCAGGGATGCAGCCCAGCATTTT.

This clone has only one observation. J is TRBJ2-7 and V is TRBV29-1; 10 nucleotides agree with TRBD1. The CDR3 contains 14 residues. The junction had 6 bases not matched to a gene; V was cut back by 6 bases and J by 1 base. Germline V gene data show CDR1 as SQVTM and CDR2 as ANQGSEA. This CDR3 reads CSVMGDRGSYEQYF. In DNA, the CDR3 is TGCAGCGTCATGGGGGACAGGGGTTCCTACGAGCAGTACTTC.

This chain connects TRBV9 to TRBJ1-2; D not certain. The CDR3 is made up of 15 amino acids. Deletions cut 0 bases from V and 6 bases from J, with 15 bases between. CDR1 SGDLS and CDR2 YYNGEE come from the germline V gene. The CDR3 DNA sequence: TGTGCCAGCAGCGTAGCTGGCGGGAAGGGCGATGGCTACACCTTC. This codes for CASSVAGGKGDGYTF.

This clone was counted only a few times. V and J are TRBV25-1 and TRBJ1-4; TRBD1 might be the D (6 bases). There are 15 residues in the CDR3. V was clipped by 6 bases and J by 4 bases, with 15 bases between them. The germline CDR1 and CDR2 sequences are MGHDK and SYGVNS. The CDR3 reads CASRPTDRFNEKLFF. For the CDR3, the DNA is TGTGCCAGCAGACCGACCGACAGGTTTAATGAAAAACTGTTTTTT.

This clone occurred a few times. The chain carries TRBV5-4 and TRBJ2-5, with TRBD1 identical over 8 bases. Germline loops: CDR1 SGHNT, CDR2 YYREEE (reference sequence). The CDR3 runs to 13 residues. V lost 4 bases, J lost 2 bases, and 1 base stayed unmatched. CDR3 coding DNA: TGTGCCAGCAGCCGGGACAGGCAAGAGACCCAGTACTTC. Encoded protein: CASSRDRQETQYF.

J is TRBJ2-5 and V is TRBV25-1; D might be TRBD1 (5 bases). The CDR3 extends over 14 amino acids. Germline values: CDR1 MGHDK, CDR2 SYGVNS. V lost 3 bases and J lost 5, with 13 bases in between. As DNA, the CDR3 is TGTGCCAGCAGTGATCCCCAGGGCTGGGAGACCCAGTACTTC. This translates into CASSDPQGWETQYF.